This passage covers 16 T cell receptor beta chains from one sample sequenced in a study of T cells in Graves' hyperthyroidism and ophthalmopathy. RNA transcripts were the template for amplifying TCR beta CDR3 regions. In the first-round RT-PCR of the TCR CDR3, the HTBI primer set was used. TCRdb called the multiplex PCR reads again in MiXCR, with one record for every CDR3 protein. The sample lists 490,000 or so distinct CDR3 sequences, around 50% seen once, with around 47% in the top ten. The sequenced sample was peripheral blood or thyroid tissue (not recorded which). The receptors stem from an adult woman with Graves' disease, either hyperthyroidism or ophthalmopathy (not recorded which).

The chain joins TRBV20-1 to TRBJ1-5, with 11 bases identical to TRBD1. This CDR3 contains 18 residues. V lost 0 bases and J lost 11; bases outside the gene matches: 18. Germline CDR1 and CDR2: DFQATT and SNEGSKA (reference sequence). The CDR3, as DNA: TGCAGTGCTAGAGATTTGAGGGACAGGGGGAATGGTCGAGAGGCCCAGCATTTT. Translation: CSARDLRDRGNGREAQHF.

This clonotype came up many times. The genes are TRBV5-8 and TRBJ2-5; D might be TRBD1 or TRBD2, each matching 5 bases. Germline assignment: CDR1 SGHTS and CDR2 YDEGEE. V was pared by 4 bases and J by 5 bases, with 18 bases between. CDR3 size: 15 residues. The CDR3 DNA follows: TGTGCCAGCAGCCCGCGGACAAGGTCGGGGGAGACCCAGTACTTC. It encodes CASSPRTRSGETQYF.

This clonotype came up many times. V usage is TRBV2 and J usage is TRBJ1-2; 7 bases fit TRBD1. V was clipped by 8 bases and J by 2 bases; unmatched bases: 5. The CDR3 consists of 13 residues. Germline CDR1 is SNHLY and CDR2 is FYNNEI. The CDR3 coding sequence is TGTGCCAGCCACCGGGACAGCAACTATGGCTACACCTTC. This translates into CASHRDSNYGYTF.

This sequence joins TRBV28 and TRBJ1-2; D unresolved. The V and J ends lost 3 bases and 5 bases respectively, with 10 bases between them. CDR1 MDHEN and CDR2 SYDVKM come from the germline V gene. This CDR3 has 13 amino acids. CDR3 in DNA: TGTGCCAGCAGTTTCGTGGCCGGTTATGGCTACACCTTC. It specifies CASSFVAGYGYTF.

V gene TRBV29-1 combines with J gene TRBJ1-1; D unresolved. Between the trimmed V and J ends, which lost 8 bases and 3 bases, there was a span of 10 bases. This CDR3 has 11 amino acids. Germline CDR1 and CDR2: SQVTM and ANQGSEA. CDR3 coding DNA: TGCAGCAGAGCCGACGACACTGAAGCTTTCTTT. It encodes CSRADDTEAFF.

This clonotype appeared many times. V gene TRBV15 combines with J gene TRBJ1-1; 11 nucleotides line up with TRBD1. There are 16 residues in the CDR3. Losses at the gene ends were 3 bases for V and 0 bases for J; bases not matched to a gene: 3. CDR1 and CDR2 (germline): LNHNV, YYDKDF (reference sequence). In DNA form, the CDR3 reads TGTGCCACCAGCAGGGACAGGGGGCTGGTGAACACTGAAGCTTTCTTT. Its protein is CATSRDRGLVNTEAFF.

The chain has TRBV10-2 and TRBJ1-2; a possible D gene is TRBD1 (5 bases). Looked up from germline, CDR1 is WSHSY and CDR2 is SAAADI. V lost 8 bases and J lost 3, with 10 bases in between. The CDR3 length is 12 residues. CDR3 nucleotides: TGCGCCAGCCGAGGGGATGACTATGGCTACACCTTC. Translation gives CASRGDDYGYTF.

The V call is TRBV20-1, the J call TRBJ2-5, with 7 bases aligning to TRBD1. Germline V gene sequence: CDR1 DFQATT, CDR2 SNEGSKA (reference sequence). V lost 3 bases and J lost 3; bases outside the gene matches: 7. CDR3 length: 14 residues. CDR3 sequence reads: CSARNHRGEETQYF. For the CDR3, the DNA is TGCAGTGCTAGGAATCACAGGGGTGAAGAGACCCAGTACTTC.

Points on this clonotype: This may be a read error: a much more frequent sequence differs by one nucleotide. V gene TRBV20-1 combines with J gene TRBJ2-5; D gene unclear. V lost 5 bases, J lost 2 bases, and 18 bases lay in between. Germline V gives CDR1 DFQATT, CDR2 SNEGSKA (reference sequence). CDR3 length: 15 residues. CDR3 amino acids: CSAYPWTGAQETQYF. The CDR3 coding sequence is TGCAGTGCTTACCCCTGGACGGGTGCACAAGAGACCCAGTACTTC.

This clonotype was observed many times. The chain has TRBV19 and TRBJ1-1; D uncertain. Trimming removed 10 bases at V and 11 bases at J, with 17 bases between. From germline, CDR1 is LNHDA and CDR2 SQIVND (reference sequence). The CDR3 has 11 amino acids. CDR3 nucleotides: TGTGCCACTACCCATGTAGGTTTCGCTTTCTTT. Translation: CATTHVGFAFF. The full variable domain, its missing parts supplied by reference TRBV19 and TRBJ1-1, is DGGITQSPKYLFRKEGQNVTLSCEQNLNHDAMYWYRQDPGQGLRLIYYSQIVNDFQKGDIAEGYSVSREKKESFPLTVTSAQKNPTAFYLCATTHVGFAFFGQGTRLTVV.

Comment on this clonotype: This sequence may be a read error, since a much larger clone differs from it by one base. The chain recombines TRBV6-5 with TRBJ2-7; 7 nucleotides agree with TRBD2. V gave up 6 bases and J gave up 3 bases; unmatched junction bases: 8. CDR1 is MNHEY and CDR2 is SVGAGI in the germline V gene. CDR3 length: 14 amino acids. CDR3 sequence: CASRYRGDVYEQYF. CDR3 DNA sequence: TGTGCCAGCAGGTATCGGGGGGACGTCTACGAGCAGTACTTC.

The sample holds a few counts of this clonotype. Possible read error: a much larger clone is one base away. For the CDR3, the DNA is TGTGCCAACAGAGGAGGCGACAGTTTCTACGAGCAGTACTTC. This encodes CANRGGDSFYEQYF. The chain links TRBV7-2 to TRBJ2-7, with D perhaps matching TRBD1 or TRBD2 (5 bases each). Germline V gene sequence: CDR1 SGHTA, CDR2 FQGNSA. With 10 bases removed from V and 3 bases from J, the gap between germline ends came to 19 bases. CDR3 length: 14 amino acids.

The V and J genes are TRBV7-9 and TRBJ2-7, with no clear D. Between the trimmed V and J ends, which lost 3 bases and 2 bases, there was a span of 8 bases. The CDR3 runs 13 residues. Germline V gene lookup returns CDR1 SEHNR and CDR2 FQNEAQ (reference sequence). CDR3 bases: TGTGCCAGCAGCTTTAACCCCACCTACGAGCAGTACTTC. This codes for CASSFNPTYEQYF.

The chain couples TRBV7-2 to TRBJ1-3, with D possibly being TRBD1 (5 bases). Germline CDR1 and CDR2: SGHTA and FQGNSA. This CDR3 region has 15 residues. The ends were cut back, 5 bases at V and 3 bases at J, with 14 bases in the middle. CDR3 in DNA: TGTGCCAGCAGCCCCCGGGGGGGACGTGGAAACACCATATATTTT. It is translated as CASSPRGGRGNTIYF.

The chain is built from TRBV5-1 and TRBJ1-2, with a tentative D call TRBD1 (5 bases). The V gene's germline CDR1 is SGHRS and CDR2 YFSETQ. Between the trimmed V and J ends, which lost 7 bases and 0 bases, there was a span of 19 bases. This CDR3 is built from 16 residues. CDR3 in DNA: TGCGCCAGCTTCGGAGAAGACAGCCATACTAACTATGGCTACACCTTC. As protein: CASFGEDSHTNYGYTF.

This clonotype has a handful of counts. V is TRBV10-3 and J is TRBJ1-3; D gene ambiguous. V was shortened by 3 bases and J by 3 bases, with 15 bases between the two germline ends. Germline CDR1 and CDR2: ENHRY and SYGVKD. The CDR3 is 16 residues long. CDR3 DNA sequence: TGTGCCATCAGTGAAAGGCAGGCCGAAGATGGAAACACCATATATTTT. Its protein product is CAISERQAEDGNTIYF.